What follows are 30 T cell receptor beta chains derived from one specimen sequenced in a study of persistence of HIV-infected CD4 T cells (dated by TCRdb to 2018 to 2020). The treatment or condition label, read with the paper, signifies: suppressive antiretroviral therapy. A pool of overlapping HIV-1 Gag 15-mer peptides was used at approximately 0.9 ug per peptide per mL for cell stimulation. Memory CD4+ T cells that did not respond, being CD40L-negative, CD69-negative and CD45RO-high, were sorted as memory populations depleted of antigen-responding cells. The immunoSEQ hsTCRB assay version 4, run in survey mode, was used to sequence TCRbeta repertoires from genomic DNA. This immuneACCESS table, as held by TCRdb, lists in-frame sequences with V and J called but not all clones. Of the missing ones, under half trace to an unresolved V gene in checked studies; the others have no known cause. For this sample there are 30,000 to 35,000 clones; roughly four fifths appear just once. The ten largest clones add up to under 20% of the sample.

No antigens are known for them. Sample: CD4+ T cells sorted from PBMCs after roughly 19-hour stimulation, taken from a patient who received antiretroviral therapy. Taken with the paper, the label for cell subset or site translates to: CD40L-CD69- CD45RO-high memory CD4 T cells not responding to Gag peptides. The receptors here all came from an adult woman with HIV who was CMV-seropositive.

Here the CDR3 DNA reads TGTGCCATCAGTGAAGGTAGCGGGAGTACAGATACGCAGTATTTT. Translated: CAISEGSGSTDTQYF. The V and J genes are TRBV10-3 and TRBJ2-3, with 9 bases aligning to TRBD2. The ends lost 3 bases at V and 3 bases at J; junction bases unmatched: 4. Germline assignment: CDR1 ENHRY and CDR2 SYGVKD. CDR3 size: 15 residues.

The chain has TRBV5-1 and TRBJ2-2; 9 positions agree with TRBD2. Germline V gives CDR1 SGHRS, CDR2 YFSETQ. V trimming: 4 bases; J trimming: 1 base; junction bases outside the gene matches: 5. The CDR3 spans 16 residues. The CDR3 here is CASSRSGGLNTGELFF. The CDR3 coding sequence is TGCGCCAGCAGCCGTAGCGGGGGCCTGAACACCGGGGAGCTGTTTTTT.

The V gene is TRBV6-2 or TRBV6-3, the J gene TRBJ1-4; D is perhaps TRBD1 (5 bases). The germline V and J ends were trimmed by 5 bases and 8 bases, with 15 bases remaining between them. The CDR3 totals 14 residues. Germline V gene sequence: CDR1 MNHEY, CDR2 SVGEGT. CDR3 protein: CASSPHKWGEKLFF. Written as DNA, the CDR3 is TGTGCCAGCAGTCCCCATAAATGGGGCGAAAAACTGTTTTTT.

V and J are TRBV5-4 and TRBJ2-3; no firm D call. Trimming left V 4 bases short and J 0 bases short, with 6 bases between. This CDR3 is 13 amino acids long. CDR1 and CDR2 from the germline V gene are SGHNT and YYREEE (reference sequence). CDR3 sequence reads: CASSLDSTDTQYF. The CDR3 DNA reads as TGTGCCAGCAGCCTTGATAGCACAGATACGCAGTATTTT.

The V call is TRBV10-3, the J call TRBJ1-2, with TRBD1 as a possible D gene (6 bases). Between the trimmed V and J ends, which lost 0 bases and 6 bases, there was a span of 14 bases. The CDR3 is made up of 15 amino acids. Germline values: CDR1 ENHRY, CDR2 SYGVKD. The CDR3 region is CAISESWQGIDGYTF. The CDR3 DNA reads TGTGCCATCAGTGAGTCGTGGCAGGGGATAGATGGCTACACCTTC.

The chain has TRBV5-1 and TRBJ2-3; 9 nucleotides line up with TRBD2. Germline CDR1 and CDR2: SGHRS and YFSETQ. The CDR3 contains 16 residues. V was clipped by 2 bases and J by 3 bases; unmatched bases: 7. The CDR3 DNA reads TGCGCCAGCAGCTTAGGCGGGAGGGCTGGGACAGATACGCAGTATTTT. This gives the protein CASSLGGRAGTDTQYF.

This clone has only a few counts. The CDR3 sequence: CASSGTGRAFF. CDR3 sequence (DNA): TGTGCCAGCAGCGGAACAGGGCGGGCTTTCTTT. The chain couples TRBV27 to TRBJ1-1; D may be TRBD1 (6 bases). The germline V gene has CDR1 MNHEY and CDR2 SMNVEV (reference sequence). The CDR3 covers 11 residues. The V end lost 6 bases, the J end lost 11 bases, and 13 bases lay between the germline ends.

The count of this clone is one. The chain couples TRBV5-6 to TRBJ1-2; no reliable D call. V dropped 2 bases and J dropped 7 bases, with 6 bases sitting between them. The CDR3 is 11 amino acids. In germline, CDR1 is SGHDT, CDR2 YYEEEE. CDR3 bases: TGTGCCAGCAGCTTCTCTAGTGGCTACACCTTC. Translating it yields CASSFSSGYTF.

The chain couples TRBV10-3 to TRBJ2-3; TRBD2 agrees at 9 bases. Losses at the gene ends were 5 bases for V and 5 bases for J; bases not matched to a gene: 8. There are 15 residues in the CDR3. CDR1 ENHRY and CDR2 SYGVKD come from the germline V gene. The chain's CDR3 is CAISWASGDVDTQYF. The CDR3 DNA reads TGTGCCATCAGTTGGGCTAGCGGGGATGTAGATACGCAGTATTTT.

The CDR3 DNA reads as TGCGCCAGCAGCTTGATGTCCAGTAACACTGAAGCTTTCTTT. As protein: CASSLMSSNTEAFF. The chain couples TRBV5-1 to TRBJ1-1, with D unclear. V lost 1 base and J 2 bases, leaving 9 bases between the germline ends. This CDR3 is 14 amino acids long. Per the germline V gene, CDR1 is SGHRS and CDR2 is YFSETQ. The complete variable domain, with remaining parts taken from reference TRBV5-1 and TRBJ1-1, reads KAGVTQTPRYLIKTRGQQVTLSCSPISGHRSVSWYQQTPGQGLQFLFEYFSETQRNKGNFPGRFSGRQFSNSRSEMNVSTLELGDSALYLCASSLMSSNTEAFFGQGTRLTVV.

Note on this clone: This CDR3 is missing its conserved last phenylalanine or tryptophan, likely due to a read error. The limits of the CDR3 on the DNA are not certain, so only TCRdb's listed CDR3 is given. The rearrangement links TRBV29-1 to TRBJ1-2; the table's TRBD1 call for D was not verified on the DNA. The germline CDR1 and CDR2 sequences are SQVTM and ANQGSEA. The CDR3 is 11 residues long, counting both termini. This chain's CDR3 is CSVAQGALWYG.

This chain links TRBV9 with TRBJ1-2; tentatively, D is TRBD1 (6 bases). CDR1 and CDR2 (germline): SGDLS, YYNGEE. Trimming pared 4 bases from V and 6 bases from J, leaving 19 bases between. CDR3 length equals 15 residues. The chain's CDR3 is CASSSYLGGTDGYTF. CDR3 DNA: TGTGCCAGCAGCTCATATCTAGGGGGTACGGATGGCTACACCTTC.

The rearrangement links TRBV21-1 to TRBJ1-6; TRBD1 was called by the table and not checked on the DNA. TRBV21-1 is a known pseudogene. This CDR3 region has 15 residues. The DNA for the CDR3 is TGTGCCAGCAGCACCCCCAGGGTAACAAATTCACCCCTCCACTTT. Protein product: CASSTPRVTNSPLHF.

Written as DNA, the CDR3 is TGTGCCAGCTCACCAGAAAGAAAAGTATCCGGAAACACCATATATTTT. Translating gives CASSPERKVSGNTIYF. The chain couples TRBV18 to TRBJ1-3; unclear D gene. Trimming shortened V by 2 bases and J by 4 bases, and 15 bases separated the two germline ends. The CDR3 contains 16 residues. Looked up from germline, CDR1 is KGHSH and CDR2 is LQKENI.

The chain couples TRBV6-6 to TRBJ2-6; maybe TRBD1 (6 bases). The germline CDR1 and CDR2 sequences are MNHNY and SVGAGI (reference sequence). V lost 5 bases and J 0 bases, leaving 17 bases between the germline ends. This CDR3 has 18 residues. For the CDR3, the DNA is TGTGCCAGCAGTCACGTGGCCAGGGGCCGCTCTGGGGCCAACGTCCTGACTTTC. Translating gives CASSHVARGRSGANVLTF.

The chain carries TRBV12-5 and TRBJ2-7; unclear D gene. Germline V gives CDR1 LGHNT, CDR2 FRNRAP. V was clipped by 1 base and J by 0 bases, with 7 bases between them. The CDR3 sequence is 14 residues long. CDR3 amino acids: CASGLGPSSYEQYF. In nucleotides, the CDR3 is TGTGCTAGTGGTTTGGGGCCGAGCTCCTACGAGCAGTACTTC.

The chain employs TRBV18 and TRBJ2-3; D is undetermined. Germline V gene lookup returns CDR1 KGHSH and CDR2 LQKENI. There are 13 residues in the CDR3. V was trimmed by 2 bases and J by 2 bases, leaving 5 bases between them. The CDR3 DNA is TGTGCCAGCTCACCATACCTCACAGATACGCAGTATTTT. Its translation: CASSPYLTDTQYF.

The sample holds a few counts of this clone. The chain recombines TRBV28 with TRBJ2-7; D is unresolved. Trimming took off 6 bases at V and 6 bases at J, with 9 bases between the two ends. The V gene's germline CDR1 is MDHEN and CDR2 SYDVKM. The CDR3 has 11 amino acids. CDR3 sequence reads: CASSLGREQYF. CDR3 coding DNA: TGTGCCAGCAGCCTAGGGCGCGAGCAGTACTTC.

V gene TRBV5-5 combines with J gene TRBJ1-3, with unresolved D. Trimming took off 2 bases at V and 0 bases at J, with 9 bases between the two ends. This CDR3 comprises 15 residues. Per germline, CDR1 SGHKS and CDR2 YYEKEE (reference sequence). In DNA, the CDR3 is TGTGCCAGCAGCTTTACGACTAACTCTGGAAACACCATATATTTT. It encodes CASSFTTNSGNTIYF.

The CDR3 DNA sequence: TGTGCCACCAGCAGAGCAGCGCCAACCTACAATGAGCAGTTCTTC. It encodes CATSRAAPTYNEQFF. V is TRBV15 and J is TRBJ2-1; the D is unclear. V lost 1 base to trimming and J lost 2 bases, with 9 bases between them. The CDR3 extends over 15 amino acids. Germline CDR1 LNHNV, CDR2 YYDKDF (reference sequence).

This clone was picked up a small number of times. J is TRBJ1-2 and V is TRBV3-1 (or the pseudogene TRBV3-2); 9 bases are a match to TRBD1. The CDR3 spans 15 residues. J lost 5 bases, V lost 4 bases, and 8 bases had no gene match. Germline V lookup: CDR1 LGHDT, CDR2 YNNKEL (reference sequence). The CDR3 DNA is TGTGCCAGCAGCCCTAGGCCCGACAGGGGGTATGGCTACACCTTC. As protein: CASSPRPDRGYGYTF.

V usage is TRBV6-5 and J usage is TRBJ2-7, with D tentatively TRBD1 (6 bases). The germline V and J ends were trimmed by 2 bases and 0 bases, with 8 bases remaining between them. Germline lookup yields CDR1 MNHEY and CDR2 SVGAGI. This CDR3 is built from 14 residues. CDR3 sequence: CASSYTGSSYEQYF. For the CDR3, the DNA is TGTGCCAGCAGTTACACAGGGAGCTCCTACGAGCAGTACTTC.

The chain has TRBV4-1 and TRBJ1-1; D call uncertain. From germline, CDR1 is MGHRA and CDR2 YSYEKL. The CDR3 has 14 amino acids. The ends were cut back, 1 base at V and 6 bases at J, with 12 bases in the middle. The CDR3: CASSQANPRAEAFF. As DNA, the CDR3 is TGCGCCAGCAGCCAAGCGAATCCTCGCGCTGAAGCTTTCTTT.

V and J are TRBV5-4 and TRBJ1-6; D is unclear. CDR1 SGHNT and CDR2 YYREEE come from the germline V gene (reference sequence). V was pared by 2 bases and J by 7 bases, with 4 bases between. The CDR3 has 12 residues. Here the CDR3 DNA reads TGTGCCAGCAGCTTTCCCAATTCACCCCTCCACTTT. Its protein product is CASSFPNSPLHF.

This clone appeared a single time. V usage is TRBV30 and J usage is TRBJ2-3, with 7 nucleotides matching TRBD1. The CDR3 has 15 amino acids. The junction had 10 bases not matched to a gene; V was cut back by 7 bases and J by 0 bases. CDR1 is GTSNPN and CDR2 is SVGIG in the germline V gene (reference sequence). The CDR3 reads CAFATGKRSTDTQYF. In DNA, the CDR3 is TGTGCCTTTGCGACAGGGAAAAGGAGCACAGATACGCAGTATTTT.

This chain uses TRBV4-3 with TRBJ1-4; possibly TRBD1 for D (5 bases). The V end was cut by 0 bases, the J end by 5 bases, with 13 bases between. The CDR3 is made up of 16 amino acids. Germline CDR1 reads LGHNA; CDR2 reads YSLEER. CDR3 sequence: CASSQDRGRRNEKLFF. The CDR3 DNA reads TGCGCCAGCAGCCAAGATCGGGGACGTAGGAATGAAAAACTGTTTTTT.

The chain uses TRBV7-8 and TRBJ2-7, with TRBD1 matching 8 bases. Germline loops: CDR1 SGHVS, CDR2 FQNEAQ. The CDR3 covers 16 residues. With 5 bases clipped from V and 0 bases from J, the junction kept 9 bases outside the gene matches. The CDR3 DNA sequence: TGTGCCAGCAGCCTAGTCGGGACAGGTTTCTCCTACGAGCAGTACTTC. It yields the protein CASSLVGTGFSYEQYF.

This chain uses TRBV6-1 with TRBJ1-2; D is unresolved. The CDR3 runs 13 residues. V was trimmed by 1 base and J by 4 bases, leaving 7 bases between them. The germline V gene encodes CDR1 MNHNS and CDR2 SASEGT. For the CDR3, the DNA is TGTGCCAGCAGTGAAGACGGTGGCTATGGCTACACCTTC. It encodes CASSEDGGYGYTF.

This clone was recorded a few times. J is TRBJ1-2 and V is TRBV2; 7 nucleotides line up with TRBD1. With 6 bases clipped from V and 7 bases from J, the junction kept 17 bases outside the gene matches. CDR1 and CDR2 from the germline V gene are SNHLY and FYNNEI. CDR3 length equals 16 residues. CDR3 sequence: CASSSIEEGAGSGYTF. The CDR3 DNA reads TGTGCCAGCAGCTCCATCGAGGAGGGGGCAGGAAGTGGCTACACCTTC.

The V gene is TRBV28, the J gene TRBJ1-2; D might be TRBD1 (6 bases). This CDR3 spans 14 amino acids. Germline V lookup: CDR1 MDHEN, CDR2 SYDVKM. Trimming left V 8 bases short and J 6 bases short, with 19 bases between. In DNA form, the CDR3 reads TGTGCCAGCTTACAGGCGGGGAACAGGGATGGCTACACCTTC. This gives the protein CASLQAGNRDGYTF.